These 27 T cell receptor beta chains were sequenced from one sample in a study of blood T cell repertoires in COVID-19. TCRdb's table, derived via immunoSEQ multiplex PCR, lists solely in-frame clones and lacks some. The repertoire holds fewer than 150,000 clones, with approximately 84% as singletons. Input material: peripheral blood. These TCRs come from a human donor in a cohort sampled during active COVID-19.

The V call is TRBV5-1, the J call TRBJ2-7; the D gene is possibly TRBD2 (6 bases). Germline V CDR1 and CDR2: SGHRS, YFSETQ. V shed 3 bases and J shed 4 bases, with 11 bases lying between them. CDR3 length equals 13 residues. DNA of the CDR3: TGCGCCAGCAGCTGGGGGGTTTCGTACGAGCAGTACTTC. It encodes CASSWGVSYEQYF.

This chain links TRBV10-2 with TRBJ2-1; 11 nucleotides agree with TRBD2. Germline assignment: CDR1 WSHSY and CDR2 SAAADI. Trimming at V came to 3 bases and at J to 9 bases, leaving 19 bases not matched to a gene. There are 19 residues in the CDR3. The CDR3 loop reads CASSDISGISGGAGGEQFF. The CDR3 coding sequence is TGCGCCAGCAGTGATATATCCGGGATTAGCGGGGGGGCCGGCGGTGAGCAGTTCTTC.

The chain recombines TRBV12-3 or TRBV12-4 with TRBJ2-5; tentatively, D is TRBD2 (7 bases). The CDR3 has 13 residues. V lost 5 bases, J lost 4 bases, and 11 bases lay in between. The CDR3 nucleotides read TGTGCCAGCAGTCTAGGGGGGGGAGAGACCCAGTACTTC. Translation: CASSLGGGETQYF.

V usage is TRBV11-2 and J usage is TRBJ2-3, with D perhaps TRBD1 (6 bases). V gave up 4 bases and J gave up 6 bases, with 14 bases separating them. The CDR3 extends over 14 amino acids. CDR1 is SGHAT, CDR2 FQNNGV, per germline. In DNA form, the CDR3 reads TGTGCCAGCAGCTCTGGACAGCACCGCGATACGCAGTATTTT. Amino acid sequence: CASSSGQHRDTQYF. Full variable domain (rest looked up from reference TRBV11-2 and TRBJ2-3): EAGVAQSPRYKIIEKRQSVAFWCNPISGHATLYWYQQILGQGPKLLIQFQNNGVVDDSQLPKDRFSAERLKGVDSTLKIQPAKLEDSAVYLCASSSGQHRDTQYFGPGTRLTVL.

The chain couples TRBV5-4 to TRBJ1-2; D is uncertain. The CDR3 totals 13 residues. Germline V gives CDR1 SGHNT, CDR2 YYREEE (reference sequence). Trimming took 6 bases from V and 6 from J, leaving 15 bases between them. The CDR3 bases are TGTGCCAGCACCGTACAGCCCGCCCATGGCTACACCTTC. This encodes CASTVQPAHGYTF.

J is TRBJ1-6 and V is TRBV18, with unresolved D. CDR3 length equals 16 residues. Germline V gene sequence: CDR1 KGHSH, CDR2 LQKENI. V was trimmed by 2 bases and J by 0 bases, leaving 8 bases between them. The CDR3 loop reads CASSPASYSYNSPLHF. DNA of the CDR3: TGTGCCAGCTCACCAGCGAGTTACTCCTATAATTCACCCCTCCACTTT.

The chain combines TRBV20-1 with TRBJ1-2; D ambiguous. The CDR3 extends over 11 amino acids. CDR1 is DFQATT and CDR2 is SNEGSKA in the germline V gene (reference sequence). The CDR3 nucleotides are TGCCTCGCCGGTTCGGACTATGGCTACACCTTC. It translates to CLAGSDYGYTF.

This chain joins TRBV25-1 and TRBJ1-6; weak D call: TRBD1 (5 bases). This CDR3 spans 13 amino acids. Germline V gene lookup returns CDR1 MGHDK and CDR2 SYGVNS. V was clipped by 2 bases and J by 10 bases, with 9 bases between them. The CDR3 region is CASSEQGWSPLHF. CDR3 DNA: TGTGCCAGCAGTGAACAGGGTTGGTCACCCCTCCACTTT.

This chain connects TRBV2 to TRBJ2-6; 8 bases are a match to TRBD1. J was trimmed by 1 base and V by 6 bases; bases with no gene match: 20. The CDR3 covers 21 residues. Germline assignment: CDR1 SNHLY and CDR2 FYNNEI. The CDR3 reads CASRPFRDRHGVVSGANVLTF. The DNA of the CDR3 is TGTGCCAGCAGACCCTTCCGGGACAGGCATGGAGTTGTGTCTGGGGCCAACGTCCTGACTTTC.

The gene calls are TRBV5-1 and TRBJ2-7, with D possibly being TRBD2 (5 bases). Germline V lookup: CDR1 SGHRS, CDR2 YFSETQ. The CDR3 is 15 amino acids. Trimming shortened V by 0 bases and J by 0 bases, and 10 bases separated the two germline ends. The CDR3 coding sequence is TGCGCCAGCAGCTTGGTCCGGGGAAGCTCCTACGAGCAGTACTTC. The encoded protein is CASSLVRGSSYEQYF. The full variable domain, in which reference TRBV5-1 and TRBJ2-7 provide the parts outside the CDR3, is KAGVTQTPRYLIKTRGQQVTLSCSPISGHRSVSWYQQTPGQGLQFLFEYFSETQRNKGNFPGRFSGRQFSNSRSEMNVSTLELGDSALYLCASSLVRGSSYEQYFGPGTRLTVT.

This chain connects TRBV10-3 to TRBJ2-3, with 11 bases identical to TRBD2. V lost 4 bases to trimming and J lost 2 bases; unmatched junction nucleotides: 5. The CDR3 covers 16 residues. Germline values: CDR1 ENHRY, CDR2 SYGVKD. The CDR3 region is CAISAIAGGNTDTQYF. CDR3 bases: TGTGCCATCAGTGCAATAGCGGGGGGGAACACAGATACGCAGTATTTT.

The chain combines TRBV5-1 with TRBJ2-3; no reliable D call. CDR3 length: 13 amino acids. With 2 bases removed from V and 8 bases from J, the gap between germline ends came to 12 bases. The germline V gene encodes CDR1 SGHRS and CDR2 YFSETQ. The CDR3 region is CASSLNQVVTQYF. The CDR3 region has the DNA TGCGCCAGCAGCTTAAACCAGGTCGTTACGCAGTATTTT. Drawing the rest from reference TRBV5-1 and TRBJ2-3, the complete variable domain is KAGVTQTPRYLIKTRGQQVTLSCSPISGHRSVSWYQQTPGQGLQFLFEYFSETQRNKGNFPGRFSGRQFSNSRSEMNVSTLELGDSALYLCASSLNQVVTQYFGPGTRLTVL.

This clone showed up just once. The genes are TRBV29-1 and TRBJ1-2; 10 bases are a match to TRBD1. The V gene end was trimmed by 4 bases and the J gene end by 4 bases; junction bases not matched to a gene: 12. Germline CDR1 SQVTM, CDR2 ANQGSEA. This CDR3 comprises 16 residues. As DNA, the CDR3 is TGCAGCGTTGTGGAGGGACAGGGGATCCTGGGCTATGGCTACACCTTC. Encoded protein: CSVVEGQGILGYGYTF.

In this sample, this clone turned up a few times. This chain uses TRBV7-9 with TRBJ2-7; 7 positions match TRBD1. In germline, CDR1 is SEHNR, CDR2 FQNEAQ (reference sequence). The CDR3 loop spans 12 amino acids. The V gene end was trimmed by 7 bases and the J gene end by 7 bases; junction bases not matched to a gene: 7. CDR3 loop: CASTPRGLEQYF. The CDR3 bases are TGTGCCAGCACCCCTAGGGGGCTTGAGCAGTACTTC. The variable domain in full, completed from reference TRBV7-9 and TRBJ2-7, reads DTGVSQNPRHKITKRGQNVTFRCDPISEHNRLYWYRQTLGQGPEFLTYFQNEAQLEKSRLLSDRFSAERPKGSFSTLEIQRTEQGDSAMYLCASTPRGLEQYFGPGTRLTVT.

The chain joins TRBV19 to TRBJ1-1; 8 nucleotides agree with TRBD1. The CDR3 runs to 16 residues. The V gene end was trimmed by 3 bases and the J gene end by 6 bases; junction bases not matched to a gene: 12. The germline CDR1 and CDR2 sequences are LNHDA and SQIVND (reference sequence). CDR3 in amino acids: CASSIVRPGGSSEAFF. The CDR3 DNA reads as TGTGCCAGTAGTATCGTTAGGCCAGGGGGCAGTTCTGAAGCTTTCTTT.

The chain recombines TRBV5-1 with TRBJ1-1; D possibly corresponds to TRBD1 (6 bases). The V end lost 2 bases, the J end lost 4 bases, and 15 bases lay between the germline ends. CDR1 and CDR2 from the germline V gene are SGHRS and YFSETQ. The CDR3 contains 15 residues. CDR3 residues: CASSLTGIGSTEAFF. CDR3 sequence (DNA): TGCGCCAGCAGCTTAACAGGGATCGGTAGCACTGAAGCTTTCTTT.

This clone came up once. The chain combines TRBV6-2 or TRBV6-3 with TRBJ2-1, with D perhaps matching TRBD1 (6 bases). Looked up from germline, CDR1 is MNHEY and CDR2 is SVGEGT. The V and J ends lost 2 bases and 6 bases respectively, with 17 bases between them. The CDR3 runs to 16 residues. For the CDR3, the DNA is TGTGCCAGCAGTTACAGAGTACAGGGATGGGGCAATGAGCAGTTCTTC. Its protein is CASSYRVQGWGNEQFF.

DNA for the CDR3: TGTGCCAGCAGGCCGACAGGTTCTTCCTACGAGCAGTACTTC. Encoded protein: CASRPTGSSYEQYF. The V gene is TRBV6-6, the J gene TRBJ2-7; D possibly corresponds to TRBD1 (6 bases). Germline V CDR1 and CDR2: MNHNY, SVGAGI (reference sequence). Trimming took 6 bases from V and 1 from J, leaving 13 bases between them. The CDR3 length is 14 residues.

The rearrangement uses TRBV19 and TRBJ1-5, with TRBD1 matching 8 bases. Germline lookup yields CDR1 LNHDA and CDR2 SQIVND (reference sequence). With V trimmed by 5 bases and J by 0 bases, 15 bases remained unmatched. This CDR3 contains 19 residues. The CDR3 coding sequence is TGTGCCAGTAGTTCCAGGGACAGGCCGACTATATATAGCAATCAGCCCCAGCATTTT. Translation: CASSSRDRPTIYSNQPQHF.

The J gene is TRBJ2-3, the V gene TRBV6-6, with D maybe TRBD2 (7 bases). CDR1 and CDR2 (germline): MNHNY, SVGAGI (reference sequence). The CDR3 contains 16 residues. V was pared by 6 bases and J by 2 bases, with 18 bases between. The CDR3 sequence: CASSRLGGGITDTQYF. The CDR3 region has the DNA TGTGCCAGCAGCCGTCTGGGGGGGGGCATCACAGATACGCAGTATTTT.

V usage is TRBV29-1 and J usage is TRBJ2-5, with 10 bases that match TRBD2. Germline V gives CDR1 SQVTM, CDR2 ANQGSEA. The V segment lost 2 bases and the J segment 5 bases; nucleotides outside the gene matches: 8. There are 15 residues in the CDR3. CDR3 DNA sequence: TGCAGCGTTGAACCTACTAGCGGGGTCGGGGAGACCCAGTACTTC. This gives the protein CSVEPTSGVGETQYF.

The chain carries TRBV7-8 and TRBJ1-5; TRBD1 is a possible D gene (6 bases). The V and J ends lost 3 bases and 0 bases respectively, with 18 bases between them. CDR1 is SGHVS, CDR2 FQNEAQ, per germline. The CDR3 is 18 amino acids. Here the CDR3 reads CASSFSGVSVGSNQPQHF. The DNA for the CDR3 is TGTGCCAGCAGCTTTTCAGGGGTGTCGGTTGGTAGCAATCAGCCCCAGCATTTT.

The V gene is TRBV6-5, the J gene TRBJ1-1; 7 positions match TRBD1. This CDR3 region has 14 residues. Germline V gives CDR1 MNHEY, CDR2 SVGAGI. Germline trimming cut 6 bases from V and 3 bases from J; bases unmatched to any gene: 7. Here the CDR3 DNA reads TGTGCCAGCAGCCTAGACAGGGTATACACTGAAGCTTTCTTT. Translating it yields CASSLDRVYTEAFF.

This clone has a handful of counts. This rearrangement joins TRBV12-3 or TRBV12-4 to TRBJ1-1, with D possibly being TRBD1 (5 bases). The CDR3 is made up of 13 amino acids. Deletions cut 5 bases from V and 4 bases from J, with 11 bases between. This CDR3 reads CASSTTELTEAFF. The CDR3 nucleotides read TGTGCCAGCAGTACGACAGAACTCACTGAAGCTTTCTTT.

The chain couples TRBV7-9 to TRBJ1-5; the D gene is possibly TRBD1 (6 bases). Trimming pared 2 bases from V and 8 bases from J, leaving 19 bases between. CDR3 length: 16 amino acids. From germline, CDR1 is SEHNR and CDR2 FQNEAQ (reference sequence). CDR3 DNA sequence: TGTGCCAGCAGCTTAAGGGGGGGAGTCCTTCACGAGCCCCAGCATTTT. Residues: CASSLRGGVLHEPQHF.

The CDR3 coding sequence is TGTGCCACCAGCAGAGAGGGTTGGCAGGGGACCGGGGAGCTGTTTTTT. Its protein product is CATSREGWQGTGELFF. The chain couples TRBV15 to TRBJ2-2; D perhaps matches TRBD1 (6 bases). CDR1 and CDR2 from the germline V gene are LNHNV and YYDKDF (reference sequence). The CDR3 extends over 16 amino acids. Trimming left V 0 bases short and J 5 bases short, with 13 bases between.

This clone was observed a few times. The rearrangement links TRBV27 to TRBJ2-7; maybe TRBD2 (6 bases). Trimming took 3 bases from V and 3 from J, leaving 9 bases between them. The CDR3 length is 13 residues. Germline loops: CDR1 MNHEY, CDR2 SMNVEV (reference sequence). The DNA of the CDR3 is TGTGCCAGCAGTTTCGGGGGTGGCTACGAGCAGTACTTC. It codes for CASSFGGGYEQYF.